The 6 T cell receptor beta chains below all came from one sample that was sequenced in a study of esophageal squamous cell carcinoma under preoperative chemotherapy. Via MiXCR, TCRdb re-called the PCR reads, giving one row per CDR3 protein. The sample comprises about 30,000 distinct CDR3 sequences, approximately 50% of which are singletons, and 12% rests with the top ten. Time point meaning: before preoperative PTX-NDP chemotherapy. Sampling was conducted from a patient given preoperative chemotherapy. Receptors originate from a human donor with esophageal squamous cell carcinoma. The donor label of this sample is uncertain.

The table lists this clonotype with many counts. The V call is TRBV5-1, the J call TRBJ2-5; perhaps D is TRBD1 or TRBD2 (5 bases each). The tail of the sequence fits TRBJ2-7 better, so the J call may be wrong. The germline V gene encodes CDR1 SGHRS and CDR2 YFSETQ. The CDR3 consists of 13 residues. CDR3 loop: CASSGDGPNEQYF. CDR3 coding DNA: TGCGCCAGCAGCGGGGACGGTCCTAACGAGCAGTACTTC.

V is TRBV25-1 and J is TRBJ2-3, with a weak D call TRBD2 (7 bases). V was clipped by 4 bases and J by 12 bases, with 23 bases between them. The V gene's germline CDR1 is MGHDK and CDR2 SYGVNS. CDR3 length equals 15 residues. The CDR3 DNA sequence: TGTGCCAGCAGTGGGGGGGGCGGTGGCAAAGAGACCCAGTATTTT. Protein sequence: CASSGGGGGKETQYF.

In its sample, this clonotype was seen many times. The chain joins TRBV6-2 or TRBV6-3 to TRBJ2-3; 8 nucleotides agree with TRBD2. Germline assignment: CDR1 MNHEY and CDR2 SVGEGT. The CDR3 is made up of 16 amino acids. The ends lost 5 bases at V and 4 bases at J; junction bases unmatched: 11. CDR3 bases: TGTGCCAGCAGTGAGACTAAGCGGGAGATGGCAGATACGCAGTATTTT. Protein: CASSETKREMADTQYF.

The chain has TRBV7-2 and TRBJ2-1, with D hard to call. The CDR3 is 14 residues long. Germline CDR1 and CDR2: SGHTA and FQGNSA. V was trimmed by 1 base and J by 6 bases, leaving 10 bases between them. The CDR3: CASSLERRFNEQFF. The CDR3 coding sequence is TGTGCCAGCAGCTTAGAACGGAGATTCAATGAGCAGTTCTTC.

Points on this clonotype: Its ends do not fully match the called genes, so a read error is possible. The chain couples TRBV7-9 to TRBJ2-4; D is possibly TRBD1 or TRBD2 (6 bases each). CDR1 is SEHNR, CDR2 FQNEAQ, per germline (reference sequence). CDR3 length: 16 residues. The CDR3 spells CASSVSGRRDKNMQYF. Here the CDR3 DNA reads TGTGCCAGCAGCGTCTCGGGGCGGCGGGACAAAAACATGCAGTACTTC. The complete variable domain, with remaining parts taken from reference TRBV7-9 and TRBJ2-4, reads DTGVSQNPRHKITKRGQNVTFRCDPISEHNRLYWYRQTLGQGPEFLTYFQNEAQLEKSRLLSDRFSAERPKGSFSTLEIQRTEQGDSAMYLCASSVSGRRDKNMQYFGAGTRLSVL.

A remark on this clonotype: An end of the junction does not agree with germline; a read error may underlie this. The chain recombines TRBV7-8 with TRBJ2-2; D possibly corresponds to TRBD1 (5 bases). The J call may be in error: the DNA end matches TRBJ2-3 better. CDR1 is SGHVS, CDR2 FQNEAQ, per germline. CDR3 length: 15 amino acids. CDR3 in DNA: TGTGCCCTCAGCCTCCAGGGTGTGAGCACAGGTACGCAGTATTTT. Amino acids: CALSLQGVSTGTQYF.